These 15 T cell receptor beta chains share one sample of origin, sequenced in a study of Ad26.COV2.S vaccination and SARS-CoV-2 variants. Treatment noted: 15 to 20 received Ad26.COV2.S at low or high dose, single or two shots; roughly 5 received placebo; per-sample allocation not given. Samples came from day 63 after the first vaccine or placebo injection. The assay was immunoSEQ multiplex PCR, and TCRdb's table has in-frame clones only and misses some. The table has about 330,000 clones, 90% seen once. Specimen: peripheral blood, collected in a trial of Ad26.COV2.S vaccine versus placebo. These receptors originate from a person between 18 and 65 years old who received the Ad26.COV2.S COVID-19 vaccine or a placebo.

The chain uses TRBV11-2 and TRBJ2-2; D is possibly TRBD1 (6 bases). V was shortened by 6 bases and J by 1 base, with 21 bases between the two germline ends. Germline values: CDR1 SGHAT, CDR2 FQNNGV. The CDR3 runs 18 residues. The CDR3 DNA is TGTGCCAGCAGGGCCGGGACACCGGGACCGATGAACACCGGGGAGCTGTTTTTT. Protein product: CASRAGTPGPMNTGELFF.

The chain combines TRBV6-5 with TRBJ1-2, with a tentative D call TRBD1 (6 bases). This CDR3 spans 16 amino acids. Germline CDR1 reads MNHEY; CDR2 reads SVGAGI. V shed 0 bases and J shed 4 bases, with 15 bases lying between them. In DNA form, the CDR3 reads TGTGCCAGCAGTTACTCCGTACACAGGGAATCCTATGGCTACACCTTC. Protein sequence: CASSYSVHRESYGYTF.

This clone was recorded once. This chain uses TRBV5-6 with TRBJ1-3, with a weak D call TRBD1 (6 bases). CDR3 length: 16 amino acids. V was cut by 1 base and J by 5 bases, with 16 bases left in between. Germline lookup yields CDR1 SGHDT and CDR2 YYEEEE. The CDR3 DNA reads as TGTGCCAGCAGCTTGAATGCAGGGGCGACCAGAAACACCATATATTTT. Protein sequence: CASSLNAGATRNTIYF. The full variable domain, its missing parts supplied by reference TRBV5-6 and TRBJ1-3, is DAGVTQSPTHLIKTRGQQVTLRCSPKSGHDTVSWYQQALGQGPQFIFQYYEEEERQRGNFPDRFSGHQFPNYSSELNVNALLLGDSALYLCASSLNAGATRNTIYFGEGSWLTVV.

The chain recombines TRBV3-1 (or the pseudogene TRBV3-2) with TRBJ2-4; possible D gene TRBD1, 5 bases. There are 15 residues in the CDR3. Trimming stripped 3 bases from V and 3 bases from J, with 12 bases between. Germline loops: CDR1 LGHDT, CDR2 YNNKEL (reference sequence). This CDR3 is CASSHKGYGKNIQYF. The CDR3 region has the DNA TGTGCCAGCAGCCATAAGGGGTACGGCAAAAACATTCAGTACTTC.

The genes are TRBV4-2 and TRBJ2-5; TRBD2 matches at 8 bases. With 0 bases clipped from V and 1 base from J, the junction kept 4 bases outside the gene matches. Germline CDR1 reads LGHNA; CDR2 reads YNFKEQ. The CDR3 consists of 16 residues. The CDR3 reads CASSQDYTSGQETQYF. The CDR3 bases are TGTGCCAGCAGCCAAGATTATACTAGCGGCCAAGAGACCCAGTACTTC.

The gene calls are TRBV12-3 or TRBV12-4 and TRBJ2-2; no firm D call. CDR3 length: 12 amino acids. V gave up 3 bases and J gave up 7 bases, with 6 bases separating them. In DNA form, the CDR3 reads TGTGCCAGCAGTTTGTGGGGCGGGGAGCTGTTTTTT. Its protein product is CASSLWGGELFF.

V gene TRBV9 combines with J gene TRBJ1-5; D uncertain. The germline V gene encodes CDR1 SGDLS and CDR2 YYNGEE. V lost 0 bases to trimming and J lost 3 bases, with 4 bases between them. The CDR3 sequence is 13 residues long. The CDR3 spells CASSVAHNQPQHF. As DNA, the CDR3 is TGTGCCAGCAGCGTAGCCCACAATCAGCCCCAGCATTTT.

The J gene is TRBJ1-2, the V gene TRBV4-3; D is possibly TRBD1 (6 bases). The CDR3 covers 16 residues. The V gene's germline CDR1 is LGHNA and CDR2 YSLEER. Trimming took 2 bases from V and 4 from J, leaving 17 bases between them. Here the CDR3 DNA reads TGCGCCAGCAGCCAAAGAATGGACAGCACCGGCTATGGCTACACCTTC. It translates to CASSQRMDSTGYGYTF.

V is TRBV25-1 and J is TRBJ1-5; no definite D call. The CDR3 extends over 15 amino acids. V was shortened by 3 bases and J by 0 bases, with 9 bases between the two germline ends. Germline V gene data show CDR1 as MGHDK and CDR2 as SYGVNS. The CDR3, as DNA: TGTGCCAGCAGTGACGTTGGTTATAGCAATCAGCCCCAGCATTTT. It yields the protein CASSDVGYSNQPQHF.

V usage is TRBV5-1 and J usage is TRBJ2-5; 12 bases agree with TRBD2. Germline trimming cut 4 bases from V and 4 bases from J; bases unmatched to any gene: 8. Per germline, CDR1 SGHRS and CDR2 YFSETQ. CDR3 length equals 16 residues. This chain's CDR3 is CASSRSASGGAETQYF. Here the CDR3 DNA reads TGCGCCAGCAGCCGCAGCGCTAGCGGGGGGGCAGAGACCCAGTACTTC.

This clone has just one count. The rearrangement joins TRBV5-6 to TRBJ1-5; D is perhaps TRBD1 (5 bases). The CDR3 loop spans 15 amino acids. Trimming cost V 6 bases and J 1 base, with 14 bases left between them. CDR1 is SGHDT, CDR2 YYEEEE, per germline. CDR3 amino acids: CASTRLGESNQPQHF. The CDR3 nucleotides are TGTGCCAGCACCCGACTGGGGGAAAGCAATCAGCCCCAGCATTTT.

The rearrangement joins TRBV15 to TRBJ1-6, with D hard to call. The CDR3 is 15 amino acids. Trimming cost V 0 bases and J 12 bases, with 15 bases left between them. Germline assignment: CDR1 LNHNV and CDR2 YYDKDF (reference sequence). The CDR3: CATSRDRGSGEPLHF. For the CDR3, the DNA is TGTGCCACCAGCAGAGATAGAGGGAGTGGGGAACCCCTCCACTTT. Looking up the rest from reference TRBV15 and TRBJ1-6 gives the full variable domain: DAMVIQNPRYQVTQFGKPVTLSCSQTLNHNVMYWYQQKSSQAPKLLFHYYDKDFNNEADTPDNFQSRRPNTSFCFLDIRSPGLGDTAMYLCATSRDRGSGEPLHFGNGTRLTVT.

The V gene is TRBV2, the J gene TRBJ1-6; D ambiguous. V was cut by 8 bases and J by 0 bases, with 8 bases left in between. CDR3 length: 14 amino acids. Germline values: CDR1 SNHLY, CDR2 FYNNEI. The CDR3 spells CASEKSSYNSPLHF. Here the CDR3 DNA reads TGTGCCAGCGAAAAGAGCTCCTATAATTCACCCCTCCACTTT.

The chain has TRBV25-1 and TRBJ1-1, with 10 bases matching TRBD1. CDR1 MGHDK and CDR2 SYGVNS come from the germline V gene. The trim removed 0 bases at V and 7 bases at J, leaving 8 bases unmatched. The CDR3 is 16 amino acids. The CDR3 bases are TGTGCCAGCAGTGAATATCTAGGTCGGACAGGGGGTGAAGCTTTCTTT. Protein: CASSEYLGRTGGEAFF.

This clone was observed a single time. The CDR3 loop reads CASRVAESSYNEQFF. The CDR3 region has the DNA TGTGCCAGCCGGGTAGCGGAAAGCTCCTACAATGAGCAGTTCTTC. V and J are TRBV2 and TRBJ2-1; possible D gene TRBD2, 6 bases. V gave up 8 bases and J gave up 0 bases, with 14 bases separating them. The germline CDR1 and CDR2 sequences are SNHLY and FYNNEI. This CDR3 is built from 15 residues.